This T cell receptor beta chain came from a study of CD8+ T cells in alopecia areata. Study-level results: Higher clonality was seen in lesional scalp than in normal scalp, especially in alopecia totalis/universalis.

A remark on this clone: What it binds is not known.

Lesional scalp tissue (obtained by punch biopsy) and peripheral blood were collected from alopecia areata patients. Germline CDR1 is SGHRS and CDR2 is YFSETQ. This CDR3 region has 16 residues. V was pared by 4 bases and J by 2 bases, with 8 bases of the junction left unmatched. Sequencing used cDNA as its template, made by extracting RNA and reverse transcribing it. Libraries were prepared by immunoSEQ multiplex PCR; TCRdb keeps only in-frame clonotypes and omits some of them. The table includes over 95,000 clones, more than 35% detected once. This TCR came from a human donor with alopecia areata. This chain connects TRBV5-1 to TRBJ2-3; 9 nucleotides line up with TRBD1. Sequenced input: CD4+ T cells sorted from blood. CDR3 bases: TGCGCCAGCAGCCCCGCCGGGACAGGGCTCACAGATACGCAGTATTTT. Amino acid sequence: CASSPAGTGLTDTQYF.